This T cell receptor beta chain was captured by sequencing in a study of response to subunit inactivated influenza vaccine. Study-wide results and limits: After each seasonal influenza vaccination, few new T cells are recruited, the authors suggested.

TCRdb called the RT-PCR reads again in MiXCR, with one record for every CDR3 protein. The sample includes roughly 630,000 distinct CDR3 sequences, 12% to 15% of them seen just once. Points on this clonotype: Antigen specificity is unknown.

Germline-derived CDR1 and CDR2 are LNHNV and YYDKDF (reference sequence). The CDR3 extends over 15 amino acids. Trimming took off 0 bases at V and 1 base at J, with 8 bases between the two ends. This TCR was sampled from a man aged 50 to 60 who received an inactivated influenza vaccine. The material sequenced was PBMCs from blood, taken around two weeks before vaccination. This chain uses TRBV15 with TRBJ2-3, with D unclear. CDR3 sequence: CATSRDPARTDTQYF. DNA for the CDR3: TGTGCCACCAGCAGAGATCCCGCGCGCACAGATACGCAGTATTTT.